This T cell receptor beta chain derives from a study of T cell repertoires in cytomegalovirus infection. TCRdb reprocessed the reads via MiXCR and lists one record per CDR3 protein. The sample includes some 320,000 distinct CDR3 sequences, roughly 9.5% of them seen just once. Ten or more counts support this clonotype. CDR1 is KGHSH and CDR2 is LQKENI in the germline V gene. The CDR3 loop spans 15 amino acids. V shed 3 bases and J shed 7 bases, with 16 bases lying between them. The chain couples TRBV18 to TRBJ1-5; D not resolved. This TCR was recovered from a human donor in good health (CMV status not recorded). Some clones in this sample may be carry-over from other donors' samples. The material sequenced was PBMCs. For the CDR3, the DNA is TGTGCCAGCTCACCTCGAGAAAGGGAGGGACAGCCCCAGCATTTT. It specifies CASSPREREGQPQHF.